The present TCR beta chain was sequenced within a study of T cell responses to AZD1222 COVID-19 vaccine. The study's findings and limits: Repertoires were collected only later (after the peak T cell response had occurred).

Libraries were prepared by immunoSEQ multiplex PCR; TCRdb keeps only in-frame clonotypes and omits some of them. The sample gives about 200,000 clones, approximately 90% of which show up once; 3% to 4% is in the top ten. From germline, CDR1 is LNHNV and CDR2 YYDKDF (reference sequence). Trimming left V 3 bases short and J 4 bases short, with 12 bases between. The CDR3 covers 14 residues. With regard to this clone: Its antigen is not known.

The sequencing used peripheral blood, collected 28 days after the second AZD1222 dose. The source of this sequence is an adult who received the AZD1222 COVID-19 vaccine. The gene calls are TRBV15 and TRBJ1-1; D gene unclear. In DNA form, the CDR3 reads TGTGCCACCAGCAGGGAAGAATACGGCACTGAAGCTTTCTTT. It encodes CATSREEYGTEAFF.